This T cell receptor beta chain was found in a study of T cells in Graves' hyperthyroidism and ophthalmopathy. In its sample, this clonotype was seen many times. There were TCR beta CDR3 regions amplified from RNA transcripts. In the first-round RT-PCR of the TCR CDR3, the HTBI primer set was used. TCRdb used MiXCR to reprocess the multiplex PCR reads, holding one entry per CDR3 protein. The sample consists of over 500,000 distinct CDR3 sequences, approximately 15% of them appearing once. The TCR sequence derives from a woman aged 35 to 49 with Graves' hyperthyroidism. The sequenced material came from blood.

The CDR3 sequence: CASSLESREQYF. In nucleotides, the CDR3 is TGTGCCAGCAGCTTAGAGTCTCGCGAGCAGTACTTC. V gene TRBV11-2 combines with J gene TRBJ2-7; D call uncertain. V lost 0 bases and J 6 bases, leaving 6 bases between the germline ends. The CDR3 runs 12 residues. Germline loops: CDR1 SGHAT, CDR2 FQNNGV.